This T cell receptor (beta chain) was recovered during a study of regulatory T cells in long-lasting Graves disease. Assembly of TCR beta libraries relied on iRepertoire HTBI primers together with Arm-PCR of CDR3 regions. MiXCR was run by TCRdb on the multiplex PCR reads, yielding one entry per CDR3 protein. The sample consists of about 470,000 distinct CDR3 sequences, approximately 21% of them appearing once. This clonotype was found a few times. V lost 2 bases to trimming and J lost 7 bases, with 6 bases between them. The CDR3 spans 12 residues. In germline, CDR1 is MDHEN, CDR2 SYDVKM. The time point is: persistent/refractory GD, antithyroid drugs over 5 years with positive TRAb. The TCR library used RNA extracted from PBMCs.

The receptor comes from a female donor with Graves disease. This sample comprised peripheral blood mononuclear cells (PBMCs), obtained when the disease was refractory, from a patient treated with antithyroid drugs. This rearrangement joins TRBV28 to TRBJ1-5; D remains unclear. CDR3 loop: CASSLTAQPQHF. For the CDR3, the DNA is TGTGCCAGCAGTTTAACGGCCCAGCCCCAGCATTTT.